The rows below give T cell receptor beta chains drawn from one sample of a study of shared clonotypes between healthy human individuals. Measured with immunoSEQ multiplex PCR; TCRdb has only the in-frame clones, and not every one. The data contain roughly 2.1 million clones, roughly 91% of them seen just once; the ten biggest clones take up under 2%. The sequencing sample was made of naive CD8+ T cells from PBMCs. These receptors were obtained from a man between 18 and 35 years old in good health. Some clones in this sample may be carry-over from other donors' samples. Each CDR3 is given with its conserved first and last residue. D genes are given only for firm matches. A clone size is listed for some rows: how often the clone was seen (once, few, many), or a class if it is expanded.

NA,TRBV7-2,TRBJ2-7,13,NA,TGTGCCAGCAGCTTAGGCCGATACTACGAGCAGTACTTC,CASSLGRYYEQYF
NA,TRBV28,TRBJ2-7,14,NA,TGTGCCAGCAGTTACCCGGGAGAAAACTACGAGCAGTACTTC,CASSYPGENYEQYF
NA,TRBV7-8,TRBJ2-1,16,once,TGTGCCAGCAGCTTAGGACGGACCCCCCTTTACAATGAGCAGTTCTTC,CASSLGRTPLYNEQFF
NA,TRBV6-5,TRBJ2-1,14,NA,TGTGCCAGCAGTTACTCGTCGGAATTCTATGAGCAGTTCTTC,CASSYSSEFYEQFF
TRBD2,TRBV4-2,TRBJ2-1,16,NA,TGTGCCAGCAGCCCAGCCGGGACTAGCGGGAGGAATGAGCAGTTCTTC,CASSPAGTSGRNEQFF
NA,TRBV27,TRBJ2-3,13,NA,TGTGCCAGCAGTTTGGGTCCCACAGATACGCAGTATTTT,CASSLGPTDTQYF
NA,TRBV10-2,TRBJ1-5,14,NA,TGCGCCAGCACGGAAGTTTATAGCAATCAGCCCCAGCATTTT,CASTEVYSNQPQHF
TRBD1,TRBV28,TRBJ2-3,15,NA,TGTGCCAGCACGGGGACAGGGGGCAAGGCAGATACGCAGTATTTT,CASTGTGGKADTQYF
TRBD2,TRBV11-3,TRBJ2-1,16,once,TGTGCCAGCAGCTCCCGACTAGCGGGAGATCGCAATGAGCAGTTCTTC,CASSSRLAGDRNEQFF
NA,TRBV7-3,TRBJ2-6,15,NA,TGTGCCAGCCGGACCCCTTTCTCTGGGGCCAACGTCCTGACTTTC,CASRTPFSGANVLTF
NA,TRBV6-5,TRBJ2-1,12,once,TGTGCCAGCAGTTACTTTGGGGGTGAGCAGTTCTTC,CASSYFGGEQFF
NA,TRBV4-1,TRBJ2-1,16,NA,TGCGCCAGCAGCCAAGATAGGTTCGCACGGGGCAATGAGCAGTTCTTC,CASSQDRFARGNEQFF
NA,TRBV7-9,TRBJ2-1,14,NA,TGTGCCAGCAGCCCCCCTGTGCGCGACGTTGAGCAGTTCTTC,CASSPPVRDVEQFF